This TCR beta chain came from a study of technical replicates of blood from several donors. Sequencing was performed with immunoSEQ multiplex PCR; in TCRdb, only in-frame clones are kept and a portion is missing. The sample contains some 77,000 clones, over 75% of which appear only once. Germline V gene sequence: CDR1 GTSNPN, CDR2 SVGIG (reference sequence). The CDR3 loop spans 13 amino acids. V shed 1 base and J shed 3 bases, with 9 bases lying between them. The TCR was taken from a human donor in good health. This rearrangement joins TRBV30 to TRBJ1-2; TRBD1 might be the D (5 bases). The sample comprised T cells isolated from PBMCs. As DNA, the CDR3 is TGTGCCTGGAGTGGGGGGGTTCACTATGGCTACACCTTC. Translated, it gives CAWSGGVHYGYTF.